The entry below describes one TCR beta chain. Its target is unknown. The data originate from a study of blood T cells in healthy people across ages. A second about 7 to 11 cycle PCR used barcoded and J-beta primers. Each cDNA molecule was tagged by a template-switch adaptor that had 12 random nucleotides. TCRdb passed the 5' RACE reads through MiXCR, listing each CDR3 protein once. The profile covers about 570,000 distinct CDR3 sequences, with about 25% appearing a single time and approximately 17% taken by the ten largest. Regarding the study as a whole: The long-lived group displayed more naive CD4+ cells, plus higher diversity, than the aged donors did. As age increased, TCR beta diversity per million T cells fell in a roughly linear fashion. With donor CMV status unknown, expanded clonotype changes were possibly confounded.

V was pared by 4 bases and J by 5 bases, with 11 bases of the junction left unmatched. In germline, CDR1 is SGHRS, CDR2 YFSETQ. The CDR3 loop spans 16 amino acids. This sequence joins TRBV5-1 and TRBJ1-4; 7 positions agree with TRBD1. The sample was blood. This TCR was recovered from a woman aged 70-85 years in good health. CDR3 coding DNA: TGCGCCAGCAGCCCAGCCCTCAGGGGGGGAAATGAAAAACTGTTTTTT. It specifies CASSPALRGGNEKLFF.